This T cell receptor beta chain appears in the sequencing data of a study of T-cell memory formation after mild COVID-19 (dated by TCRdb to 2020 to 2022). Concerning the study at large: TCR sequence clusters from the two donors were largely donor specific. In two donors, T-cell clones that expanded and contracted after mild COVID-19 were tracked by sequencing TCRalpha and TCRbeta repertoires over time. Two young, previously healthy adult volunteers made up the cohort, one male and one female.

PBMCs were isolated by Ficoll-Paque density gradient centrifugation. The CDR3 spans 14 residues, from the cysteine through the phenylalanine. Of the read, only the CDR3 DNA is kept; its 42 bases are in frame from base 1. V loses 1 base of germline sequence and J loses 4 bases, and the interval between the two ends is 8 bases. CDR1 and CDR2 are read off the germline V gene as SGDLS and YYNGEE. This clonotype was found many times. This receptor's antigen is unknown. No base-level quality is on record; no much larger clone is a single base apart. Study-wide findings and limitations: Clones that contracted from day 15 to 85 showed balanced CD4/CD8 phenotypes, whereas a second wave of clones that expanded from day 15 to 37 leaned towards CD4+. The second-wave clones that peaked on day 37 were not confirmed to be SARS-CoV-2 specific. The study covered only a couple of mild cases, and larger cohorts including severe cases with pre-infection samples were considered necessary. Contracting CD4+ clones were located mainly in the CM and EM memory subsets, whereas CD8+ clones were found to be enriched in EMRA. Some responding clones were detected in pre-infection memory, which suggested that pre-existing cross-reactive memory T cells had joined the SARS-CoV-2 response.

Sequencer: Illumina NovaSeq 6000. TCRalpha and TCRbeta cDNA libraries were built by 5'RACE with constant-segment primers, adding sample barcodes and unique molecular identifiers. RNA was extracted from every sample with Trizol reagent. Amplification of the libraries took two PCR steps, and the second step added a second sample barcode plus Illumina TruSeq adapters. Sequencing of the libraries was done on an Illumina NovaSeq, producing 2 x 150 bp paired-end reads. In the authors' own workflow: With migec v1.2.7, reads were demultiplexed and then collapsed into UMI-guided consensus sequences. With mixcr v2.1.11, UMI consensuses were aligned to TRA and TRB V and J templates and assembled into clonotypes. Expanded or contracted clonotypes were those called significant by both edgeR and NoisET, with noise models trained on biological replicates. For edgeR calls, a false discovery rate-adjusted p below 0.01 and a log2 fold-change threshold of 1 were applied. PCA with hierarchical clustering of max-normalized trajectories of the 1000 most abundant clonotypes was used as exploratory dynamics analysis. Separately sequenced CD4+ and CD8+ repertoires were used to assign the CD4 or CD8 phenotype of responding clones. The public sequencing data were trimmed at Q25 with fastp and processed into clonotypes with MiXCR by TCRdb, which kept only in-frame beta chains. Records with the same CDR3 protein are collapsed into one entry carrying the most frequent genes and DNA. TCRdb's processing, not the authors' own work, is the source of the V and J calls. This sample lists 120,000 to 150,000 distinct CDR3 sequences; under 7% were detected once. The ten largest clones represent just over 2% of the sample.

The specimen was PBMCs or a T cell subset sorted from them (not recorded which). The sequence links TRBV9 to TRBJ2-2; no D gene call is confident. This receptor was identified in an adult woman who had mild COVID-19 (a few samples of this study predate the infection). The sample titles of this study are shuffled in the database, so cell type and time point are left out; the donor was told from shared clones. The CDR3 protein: CASSVSPATGELFF. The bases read TGTGCCAGCAGCGTATCCCCCGCCACCGGGGAGCTGTTTTTT.